This T cell receptor beta chain was sequenced for a study of T cell responses to AZD1222 COVID-19 vaccine. Turning to the study itself: Recipients boosted at about 4 weeks or about 12 weeks are pooled. Study findings and constraints: Sampling that yielded the repertoires occurred only after the peak T cell response. Spike-specific TCR breadth and depth went up after people got two AZD1222 doses.

Turning to this clone: As yet, its antigen is unknown.

The CDR3 has 16 residues. Germline V CDR1 and CDR2: LGHNA, YSLEER. The junction had 1 base not matched to a gene; V was cut back by 1 base and J by 6 bases. TCRdb keeps only in-frame clones here, not all; method: immunoSEQ multiplex PCR. The table has roughly 100,000 clones, approximately 90% seen once. The specimen was peripheral blood, collected on day 0 of AZD1222 vaccination. The V and J genes are TRBV4-3 and TRBJ2-2; 14 positions match TRBD2. This TCR was sampled from an adult in good health. CDR3 DNA: TGCGCCAGCAGCCAAGGACTAGCGGGAGGGGCCGGGGAGCTGTTTTTT. It translates to CASSQGLAGGAGELFF.